These 25 T cell receptor beta chains originate from one sample sequenced in a study of technical replicates of blood from a few donors. The table came from immunoSEQ multiplex PCR; TCRdb's copy has only in-frame clones and leaves some out. Of 95,000 to 100,000 clones in the sample, approximately 95% are singletons; the top ten hold approximately 0.22%. Sequencing was done on a sample of T cells isolated from PBMCs. The receptor set was obtained from a human donor in good health.

The chain links TRBV28 to TRBJ1-4; 7 nucleotides match TRBD1. This CDR3 is built from 14 residues. Per germline, CDR1 MDHEN and CDR2 SYDVKM. V dropped 4 bases and J dropped 5; count of bases not matched to a gene: 4. Here the CDR3 DNA reads TGTGCCAGCAGTTCGGGACAGACGAATGAAAAACTGTTTTTT. Its protein product is CASSSGQTNEKLFF.

This chain connects TRBV9 to TRBJ2-2; 11 nucleotides line up with TRBD2. Germline CDR1 is SGDLS and CDR2 is YYNGEE. The V and J ends lost 0 bases and 4 bases, in that order; junction bases with no gene match: 8. The CDR3 is 18 amino acids. CDR3 sequence reads: CASSVEGSGGAATGELFF. As DNA, the CDR3 is TGTGCCAGCAGCGTAGAGGGTAGCGGGGGGGCGGCCACCGGGGAGCTGTTTTTT.

This chain uses TRBV2 with TRBJ1-2, with D possibly matching TRBD1 (5 bases). From germline, CDR1 is SNHLY and CDR2 FYNNEI. Between the trimmed V and J ends, which lost 6 bases and 4 bases, there was a span of 21 bases. This CDR3 comprises 16 residues. In DNA form, the CDR3 reads TGTGCCAGCAGCCTTCTCGTGGCAGGGCAGGGCTATGGCTACACCTTC. This encodes CASSLLVAGQGYGYTF. Together with reference TRBV2 and TRBJ1-2, the CDR3 gives the full variable domain: EPEVTQTPSHQVTQMGQEVILRCVPISNHLYFYWYRQILGQKVEFLVSFYNNEISEKSEIFDDQFSVERPDGSNFTLKIRSTKLEDSAMYFCASSLLVAGQGYGYTFGSGTRLTVV.

The chain carries TRBV6-1 and TRBJ1-4; D is uncertain. The V end was cut by 9 bases, the J end by 3 bases, with 11 bases between. The CDR3 is 13 amino acids. CDR1 MNHNS and CDR2 SASEGT come from the germline V gene. The CDR3 loop reads CASCVGANEKLFF. CDR3 sequence (DNA): TGTGCCAGTTGCGTCGGTGCTAATGAAAAACTGTTTTTT.

The gene calls are TRBV19 and TRBJ2-3, with TRBD2 matching over 12 bases. J lost 3 bases, V lost 6 bases, and 4 bases had no gene match. The CDR3 is 15 amino acids. CDR1 is LNHDA and CDR2 is SQIVND in the germline V gene (reference sequence). DNA for the CDR3: TGTGCCAGTAGGAGGACTAGCGGGACAACAGATACGCAGTATTTT. As protein: CASRRTSGTTDTQYF.

V and J are TRBV2 and TRBJ2-7, with 11 bases aligning to TRBD2. CDR1 and CDR2 from the germline V gene are SNHLY and FYNNEI. The CDR3 runs 16 residues. J lost 3 bases, V lost 6 bases, and 10 bases had no gene match. CDR3 nucleotide sequence: TGTGCCAGCAGAGAAAGGACTAGCGGGTTTCACTACGAGCAGTACTTC. Translating it yields CASRERTSGFHYEQYF.

The V gene is TRBV5-1, the J gene TRBJ2-7, with D tentatively TRBD2 (6 bases). The CDR3 is made up of 13 amino acids. Germline V CDR1 and CDR2: SGHRS, YFSETQ. V lost 6 bases, J lost 5 bases, and 15 bases lay in between. The CDR3 DNA sequence: TGCGCCAGCACACGGGACTTGGAGAACGAGCAGTACTTC. It is translated as CASTRDLENEQYF.

The chain uses TRBV9 and TRBJ2-1; TRBD2 aligns across 7 bases. After removal of 1 base from V and 6 bases from J, the junction contained 1 base not matched to a gene. The CDR3 sequence is 13 residues long. In germline, CDR1 is SGDLS, CDR2 YYNGEE. CDR3 DNA: TGTGCCAGCAGCGTATGGGGGGGCAATGAGCAGTTCTTC. Residues: CASSVWGGNEQFF.

This CDR3 reads CASSLAPRRGRGRVTEAFF. The CDR3 DNA reads TGTGCCAGCAGCTTGGCCCCCAGAAGGGGCAGGGGGCGAGTCACTGAAGCTTTCTTT. This chain links TRBV5-4 with TRBJ1-1, with 8 bases that match TRBD1. The junction had 17 bases not matched to a gene; V was cut back by 0 bases and J by 4 bases. This CDR3 has 19 amino acids. The germline V gene has CDR1 SGHNT and CDR2 YYREEE (reference sequence). Drawing the rest from reference TRBV5-4 and TRBJ1-1, the complete variable domain is ETGVTQSPTHLIKTRGQQVTLRCSSQSGHNTVSWYQQALGQGPQFIFQYYREEENGRGNFPPRFSGLQFPNYSSELNVNALELDDSALYLCASSLAPRRGRGRVTEAFFGQGTRLTVV.

The V call is TRBV6-5, the J call TRBJ2-1; possibly TRBD2 for D (6 bases). V was clipped by 2 bases and J by 4 bases, with 15 bases between them. The CDR3 totals 16 residues. Germline CDR1 reads MNHEY; CDR2 reads SVGAGI. The CDR3 DNA is TGTGCCAGCAGTTACAGCTCTCCGGGGGTGTACAATGAGCAGTTCTTC. Amino acids: CASSYSSPGVYNEQFF.

This chain connects TRBV27 to TRBJ1-2, with D perhaps TRBD1 (5 bases). CDR1 MNHEY and CDR2 SMNVEV come from the germline V gene (reference sequence). V was shortened by 3 bases and J by 9 bases, with 14 bases between the two germline ends. The CDR3 contains 13 residues. The CDR3 here is CASSFRQGISYTF. The CDR3 DNA is TGTGCCAGCAGTTTTAGGCAGGGAATAAGCTACACCTTC.

V is TRBV2 and J is TRBJ2-2, with D hard to call. Germline CDR1 reads SNHLY; CDR2 reads FYNNEI. The CDR3 loop spans 16 amino acids. The V end was cut by 4 bases, the J end by 3 bases, with 15 bases between. CDR3 DNA sequence: TGTGCCAGCAGTGTAAGCCTCTTCTTAGACACCGGGGAGCTGTTTTTT. Amino acid sequence: CASSVSLFLDTGELFF.

The CDR3 here is CASSRGTDHGGYGYTF. CDR3 nucleotide sequence: TGTGCCAGCAGCCGAGGGACAGATCATGGGGGCTATGGCTACACCTTC. This chain links TRBV5-4 with TRBJ1-2; 7 positions agree with TRBD1. Germline CDR1 is SGHNT and CDR2 is YYREEE (reference sequence). Losses at the gene ends were 4 bases for V and 4 bases for J; bases not matched to a gene: 13. CDR3 length equals 16 residues.

The rearrangement links TRBV28 to TRBJ1-2, with 10 bases fitting TRBD1. Germline values: CDR1 MDHEN, CDR2 SYDVKM. The length of the CDR3 is 13 residues. J was trimmed by 9 bases and V by 5 bases; bases with no gene match: 6. The CDR3 loop reads CASSPGQGLSYTF. The CDR3 coding sequence is TGTGCCAGCAGTCCGGGACAGGGGCTTAGCTACACCTTC.

The chain combines TRBV28 with TRBJ1-2; 9 positions match TRBD1. The CDR3 extends over 17 amino acids. V lost 4 bases, J lost 4 bases, and 13 bases stayed unmatched. Germline V gene sequence: CDR1 MDHEN, CDR2 SYDVKM. DNA of the CDR3: TGTGCCAGCAGTTCCCAAGGGACAGGGCTCTCTAGCTATGGCTACACCTTC. Translation: CASSSQGTGLSSYGYTF.

Worth noting for this clone: One junction end disagrees with the germline gene, perhaps due to a read error. The chain couples TRBV29-1 to TRBJ1-1, with D uncertain. CDR3 length: 9 residues. CDR1 is SQVTM and CDR2 is ANQGSEA in the germline V gene. CDR3 DNA sequence: TGCAGCGTTTCAGGTCCCACCCTCTTT. Protein product: CSVSGPTLF.

V and J are TRBV19 and TRBJ2-7, with a possible D match to TRBD2 (6 bases). This CDR3 is 16 amino acids long. V lost 1 base and J 4 bases, leaving 17 bases between the germline ends. Germline CDR1 is LNHDA and CDR2 is SQIVND (reference sequence). The CDR3 reads CASSIASGLAIYEQYF. In DNA, the CDR3 is TGTGCCAGTAGTATAGCTTCCGGGCTAGCGATTTACGAGCAGTACTTC.

In its sample, this clone was seen once. This chain links TRBV28 with TRBJ2-1, with 9 nucleotides matching TRBD2. The J segment lost 10 bases and the V segment lost 8 bases, leaving 15 bases of the junction unmatched. This CDR3 has 15 amino acids. CDR1 is MDHEN and CDR2 is SYDVKM in the germline V gene. Written as DNA, the CDR3 is TGTGCCAGCGGTTCGCTGCCTAGCGGGAAGGTGGAGCAGTTCTTC. The encoded protein is CASGSLPSGKVEQFF.

The CDR3 is CASSIGGVGGVRNQPQHF. In DNA, the CDR3 is TGTGCCAGTAGTATAGGTGGGGTGGGGGGGGTACGTAATCAGCCCCAGCATTTT. The chain joins TRBV19 to TRBJ1-5; perhaps TRBD1 as D (5 bases). Trimming pared 1 base from V and 4 bases from J, leaving 20 bases between. Germline loops: CDR1 LNHDA, CDR2 SQIVND (reference sequence). The length of the CDR3 is 18 residues.

The CDR3 sequence: CASSPTGVGVQPQHF. CDR3 nucleotide sequence: TGTGCCAGTAGTCCGACAGGGGTCGGAGTTCAGCCCCAGCATTTT. The V and J genes are TRBV19 and TRBJ1-5, with 8 bases aligning to TRBD1. Germline-derived CDR1 and CDR2 are LNHDA and SQIVND (reference sequence). The J segment lost 6 bases and the V segment lost 5 bases, leaving 9 bases of the junction unmatched. There are 15 residues in the CDR3.

The chain couples TRBV28 to TRBJ2-3, with a possible D match to TRBD2 (5 bases). The CDR3 contains 17 residues. V was clipped by 1 base and J by 2 bases, with 16 bases between them. Germline V gene sequence: CDR1 MDHEN, CDR2 SYDVKM. For the CDR3, the DNA is TGTGCCAGCAGTTTATTTGGTCAGCGGACGAACACAGATACGCAGTATTTT. Protein: CASSLFGQRTNTDTQYF.

The rearrangement joins TRBV2 to TRBJ1-1; no firm D call. Germline assignment: CDR1 SNHLY and CDR2 FYNNEI. V was shortened by 8 bases and J by 0 bases, with 25 bases between the two germline ends. The CDR3 is made up of 18 amino acids. The CDR3 loop is CASRNPVEKKSMNTEAFF. The CDR3 nucleotides read TGTGCCAGCCGTAACCCGGTGGAGAAAAAAAGCATGAACACTGAAGCTTTCTTT.

V is TRBV7-6 and J is TRBJ1-6; 9 nucleotides match TRBD1. The V and J ends lost 5 bases and 11 bases, in that order; junction bases with no gene match: 4. Germline assignment: CDR1 SGHVS and CDR2 FNYEAQ. The CDR3 consists of 13 residues. CDR3 protein: CASSRGQGTPLHF. The CDR3 bases are TGTGCCAGCAGCAGGGGACAGGGCACACCCCTCCACTTT.

The chain links TRBV10-1 to TRBJ2-7; TRBD1 might be the D (5 bases). Germline loops: CDR1 WNHNN, CDR2 SYGVQD (reference sequence). Trimming left V 3 bases short and J 0 bases short, with 18 bases between. There are 17 residues in the CDR3. CDR3 in amino acids: CASSDTDTRPRSYEQYF. The CDR3, as DNA: TGCGCCAGCAGTGATACGGACACACGACCCCGCTCCTACGAGCAGTACTTC.

This clone has only one observation. The chain joins TRBV11-3 to TRBJ1-1, with TRBD1 matching 7 bases. V lost 1 base to trimming and J lost 2 bases; unmatched junction nucleotides: 4. Germline loops: CDR1 SGHNT, CDR2 YENEEA. CDR3 length: 15 amino acids. CDR3 DNA: TGTGCCAGCAGCTTAGGGACAGGCGGAAACACTGAAGCTTTCTTT. This encodes CASSLGTGGNTEAFF.